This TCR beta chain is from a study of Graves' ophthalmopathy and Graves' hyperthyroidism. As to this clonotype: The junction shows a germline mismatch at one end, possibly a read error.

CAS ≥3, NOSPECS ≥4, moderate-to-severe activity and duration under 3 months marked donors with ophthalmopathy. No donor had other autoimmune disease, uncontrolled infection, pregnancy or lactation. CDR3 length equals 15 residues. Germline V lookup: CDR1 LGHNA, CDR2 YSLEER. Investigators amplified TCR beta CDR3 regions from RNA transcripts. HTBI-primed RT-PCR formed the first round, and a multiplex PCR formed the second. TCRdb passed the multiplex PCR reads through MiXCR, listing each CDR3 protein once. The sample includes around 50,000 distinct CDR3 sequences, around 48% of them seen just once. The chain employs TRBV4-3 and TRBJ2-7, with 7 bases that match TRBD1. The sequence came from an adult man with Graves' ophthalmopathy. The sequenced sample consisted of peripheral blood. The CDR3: CASSQVKGAAYEQHF. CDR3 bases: TGCGCCAGCAGCCAAGTCAAGGGGGCCGCCTACGAGCAGCACTTC.